This TCR beta chain was documented in a study of blood T cell repertoires in COVID-19. In the study overall: The study drew acute and convalescent COVID-19 samples from the United States, Italy and Spain. From T cells, B-cell-depleted T cells, or PBMCs came the material, which was cDNA or gDNA.

Trimming took off 6 bases at V and 1 base at J, with 19 bases between the two ends. Germline V gene sequence: CDR1 PRHDT, CDR2 FYEKMQ (reference sequence). The length of the CDR3 is 17 residues. Produced via immunoSEQ multiplex PCR; TCRdb's table is partial and in-frame only. This table holds 200,000 or so clones, 70% to 90% found once. Participant-given clinical history determined each cohort assignment. The source of this sequence is a woman between 40 and 50 years old with acute COVID-19. The sample consisted of PBMCs or T cells enriched from blood (not recorded which). J is TRBJ1-3 and V is TRBV13; maybe TRBD1 (5 bases). Written as DNA, the CDR3 is TGTGCCAGCAGTTCATTGACAGTCGGATTTTCTGGAAACACCATATATTTT. Translated: CASSSLTVGFSGNTIYF.